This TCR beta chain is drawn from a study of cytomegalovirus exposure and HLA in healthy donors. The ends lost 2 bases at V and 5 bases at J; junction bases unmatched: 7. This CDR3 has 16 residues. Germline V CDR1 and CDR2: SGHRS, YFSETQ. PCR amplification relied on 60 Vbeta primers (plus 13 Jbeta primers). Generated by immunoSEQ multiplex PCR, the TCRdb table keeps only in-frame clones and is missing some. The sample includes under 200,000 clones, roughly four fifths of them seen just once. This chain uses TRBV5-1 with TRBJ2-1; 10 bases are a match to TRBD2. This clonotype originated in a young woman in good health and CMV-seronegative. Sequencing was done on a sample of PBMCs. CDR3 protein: CASSFLLAGSNNEQFF. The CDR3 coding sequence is TGCGCCAGCAGCTTTCTACTAGCGGGGTCGAACAATGAGCAGTTCTTC.